The source of this T cell receptor beta chain is a study of CD8+CD57+ T cells in acquired aplastic anemia (dated by TCRdb to the late 2010s). In terms of the full investigation: On average, sorted CD4+ and CD8+ cells yielded approximately 3 ug of extracted DNA, with a range of about 0.19 to 30 ug. Mean read counts for healthy donor samples were 8.5 million to 10.8 million for CD4+ cells and 11.0 million for CD8+ cells. Results and caveats for the whole study, not just this receptor: No significant difference in CD8+ Simpson's diversity was found between patients and healthy controls (P=0.060). Although roughly 29 CD8+ CDR3 sequences were shared by patients and controls, these sequences appeared highly expressed in patients and within the immunodominant clones of patients.

From its cysteine to its phenylalanine, the CDR3 spans 14 amino acids. The DNA shown is the 42-base CDR3, in frame from base 1. The germline V gene (reference sequence) supplies CDR1 DFQATT and CDR2 SNEGSKA. Trimming takes 4 bases from V and 2 bases from J, and the germline ends sit 13 bases apart. The study deep-sequenced TCR repertoires of sorted CD4+ and CD8+ blood T cells from severe aplastic anemia patients and healthy subjects. Ficoll-Paque density gradient centrifugation was used to isolate peripheral blood mononuclear cells. CD4+ and CD8+ T cells were sorted by FACS or magnetic beads before DNA extraction. TCR beta VDJ combination and CDR3 sequence profiling used genomic DNA as the template. TCR repertoire sequencing was run on an Illumina HiSeq 2000. From the authors' description of their analysis: TRBV/TRBJ rearrangement plots, CDR3 size and DJ length profiles, and Simpson's diversity index were used to assess repertoires. The immunodominant clone was defined as the most abundant DNA sequence in deep sequencing data. CDR3 amino acid sequences were checked for sharing between subjects and were compared against published repertoires and the VDJdb database. The raw public reads went through TCRdb reprocessing: fastp at Q25, MiXCR clone calling, in-frame beta chains kept. Each CDR3 protein gets just one entry, which takes the most common genes and DNA from the rows behind it. The V and J calls, along with clone size, are taken from TCRdb and not from the paper's own processing. The sample has 180,000 or so distinct CDR3 sequences on record, approximately 49% of them singletons. Approximately 3% of the sample is held by the ten biggest clonotypes.

As to this clonotype: It has no known antigen specificity. No much larger clone is present one base from it, and per-base qualities are unavailable.

Sequencing was performed on sorted CD4+, CD8+, or CD8+CD57+ T cells (not recorded which) from PBMCs. The chain is encoded by TRBV20-1 joined to TRBJ2-3; the D segment could be TRBD1, given 6 matching bases. This clonotype was obtained from a human donor in good health. The nucleotides read TGCAGTGCTACGGCAGGGGCTTACACAGATACGCAGTATTTT. Its protein product is CSATAGAYTDTQYF.